The 8 T cell receptor beta chains below come from one sample, sequenced in a study of T cells in Graves' hyperthyroidism and ophthalmopathy. Amplification of TCR beta CDR3 regions was performed using RNA transcripts as template. Researchers ran a first-round RT-PCR on the TCR CDR3 using the HTBI primer set. TCRdb fed the multiplex PCR reads into MiXCR, producing one record per CDR3 protein. The data hold 500,000 to 600,000 distinct CDR3 sequences, with just under 20% observed a single time. Sequences were obtained from blood. The source is a man aged 35-49 years with Graves' ophthalmopathy.

This clonotype was recorded at least ten times. CDR3 nucleotide sequence: TGCGCCAGCAGCTTGGGCAGGGCTGATGAAGCTTTCTTT. This translates into CASSLGRADEAFF. The chain couples TRBV5-1 to TRBJ1-1; possibly TRBD1 for D (5 bases). CDR1 and CDR2 from the germline V gene are SGHRS and YFSETQ. The CDR3 consists of 13 residues. V lost 0 bases to trimming and J lost 7 bases, with 10 bases between them.

In its sample, this clonotype was seen a few times. The genes are TRBV19 and TRBJ1-1; D remains unclear. This CDR3 comprises 14 residues. V was shortened by 5 bases and J by 4 bases, with 14 bases between the two germline ends. CDR1 and CDR2 from the germline V gene are LNHDA and SQIVND (reference sequence). The CDR3 DNA is TGTGCCAGTAGTCCCCCGCCGGCGGGCACTGAAGCTTTCTTT. Translating it yields CASSPPPAGTEAFF.

Note on this clonotype: A much larger clone lies one base from this, so it may be a read error. This rearrangement joins TRBV3-1 to TRBJ1-2; D is undetermined. Germline V gives CDR1 LGHDT, CDR2 YNNKEL (reference sequence). This CDR3 comprises 13 residues. In DNA form, the CDR3 reads TGTGCCAGCAGCCAAAAGGGATCCTATTGCTACACCTTC. This translates into CASSQKGSYCYTF.

The chain links TRBV5-5 to TRBJ1-1; D not resolved. Germline V gene lookup returns CDR1 SGHKS and CDR2 YYEKEE (reference sequence). The V and J ends lost 4 bases and 5 bases respectively, with 9 bases between them. The CDR3 spans 12 residues. The CDR3 region has the DNA TGTGCCAGCAGCAGCAGGTGGACTGAAGCTTTCTTT. Protein sequence: CASSSRWTEAFF. Based on the CDR3 plus reference TRBV5-5 and TRBJ1-1, the full variable domain is DAGVTQSPTHLIKTRGQQVTLRCSPISGHKSVSWYQQVLGQGPQFIFQYYEKEERGRGNFPDRFSARQFPNYSSELNVNALLLGDSALYLCASSSRWTEAFFGQGTRLTVV.

This clonotype was recorded many times. V usage is TRBV27 and J usage is TRBJ1-5; D is possibly TRBD1 (6 bases). V gave up 6 bases and J gave up 6 bases, with 9 bases separating them. The CDR3 is 12 residues long. Germline V gene sequence: CDR1 MNHEY, CDR2 SMNVEV (reference sequence). The CDR3 region is CASRRGGQPQHF. CDR3 sequence (DNA): TGTGCCAGCAGGAGGGGGGGTCAGCCCCAGCATTTT.

The CDR3 loop reads CASSPGRSGSYSEQFF. CDR3 nucleotide sequence: TGTGCCAGCAGCCCTGGCCGTAGCGGGAGTTATAGTGAGCAGTTCTTC. The chain recombines TRBV6-2 or TRBV6-3 with TRBJ2-1, with 9 bases fitting TRBD2. Germline V gene sequence: CDR1 MNHEY, CDR2 SVGEGT. With V trimmed by 6 bases and J by 9 bases, 15 bases remained unmatched. CDR3 size: 16 residues.

In this sample, this clonotype turned up a few times. The chain is built from TRBV18 and TRBJ2-7; D is uncertain. Germline CDR1 is KGHSH and CDR2 is LQKENI. Trimming took 9 bases from V and 7 from J, leaving 10 bases between them. The CDR3 spans 10 residues. This CDR3 reads CASRSGEQYF. The CDR3 coding sequence is TGTGCCAGTCGAAGTGGGGAGCAGTACTTC.

This clonotype was seen repeatedly, ten times or more. The chain combines TRBV11-2 with TRBJ2-1, with D perhaps matching TRBD1 (6 bases). There are 16 residues in the CDR3. Trimming pared 1 base from V and 4 bases from J, leaving 14 bases between. The germline gives CDR1 SGHAT, CDR2 FQNNGV. This CDR3 reads CASSLGPGTTYNEQFF. The CDR3 bases are TGTGCCAGCAGCTTAGGTCCGGGGACAACTTACAATGAGCAGTTCTTC.